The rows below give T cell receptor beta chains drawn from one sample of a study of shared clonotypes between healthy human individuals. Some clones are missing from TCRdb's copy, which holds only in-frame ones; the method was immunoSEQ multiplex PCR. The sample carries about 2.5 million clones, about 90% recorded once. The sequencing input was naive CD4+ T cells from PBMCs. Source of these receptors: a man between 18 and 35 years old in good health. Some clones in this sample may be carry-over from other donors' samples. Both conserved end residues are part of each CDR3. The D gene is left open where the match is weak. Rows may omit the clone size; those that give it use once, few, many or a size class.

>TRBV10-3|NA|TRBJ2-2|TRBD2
TGTGCCACCGGGCCCTTAAGAGCGGGAGCTCCCGGGGAGCTGTTTTTT
CATGPLRAGAPGELFF
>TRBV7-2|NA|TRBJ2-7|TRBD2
TGTGCCAGCAGCTATCGAGGGCGGGCTAGCGGGGAGAGTCAGTACGAGCAGTACTTC
CASSYRGRASGESQYEQYF
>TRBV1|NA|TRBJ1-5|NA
TGCACCAGCAGGCCCAGGAAAGGCAATCAGCCCCAGCATTTT
CTSRPRKGNQPQHF
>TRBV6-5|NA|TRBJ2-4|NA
TGTGCCAGCAGTTACTCCGGGGTCTTAGCCAAAAACATTCAGTACTTC
CASSYSGVLAKNIQYF
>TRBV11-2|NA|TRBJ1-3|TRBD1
TGTGCCAGCAGTCGCGACAGGGTAGGAAACACCATATATTTT
CASSRDRVGNTIYF
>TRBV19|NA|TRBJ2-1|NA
TGTGCCAGTAGTATAATGACCCTCCGGAGGGATGAGCAGTTCTTC
CASSIMTLRRDEQFF
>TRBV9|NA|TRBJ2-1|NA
TGTGCCAGCAGCGTAGTGGGGGATAGGGGCAATGAGCAGTTCTTC
CASSVVGDRGNEQFF
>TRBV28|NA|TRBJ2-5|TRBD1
TGTGCCAGCAGTTCCTACAGGGGCTCCCAAGAGACCCAGTACTTC
CASSSYRGSQETQYF
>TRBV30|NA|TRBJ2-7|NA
TGTGCCTGGGACACAGAGCGGTCCTACGAGCAGTACTTC
CAWDTERSYEQYF
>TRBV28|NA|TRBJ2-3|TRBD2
TGTGCCAGCAGTTCGGGACTAGTGAGCACAGATACGCAGTATTTT
CASSSGLVSTDTQYF
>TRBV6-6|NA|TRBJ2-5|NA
TGTGCCAGCAGGGGGCCGGGAGAGACCCAGTACTTC
CASRGPGETQYF
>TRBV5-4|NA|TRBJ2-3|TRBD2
TGTGCCAGCAACTCCCCCGGGGGGGATACGCAGTATTTT
CASNSPGGDTQYF
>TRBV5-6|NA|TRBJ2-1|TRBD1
TGTGCCAGCAGCTTGAACAGGGGCGCCTACAATGAGCAGTTCTTC
CASSLNRGAYNEQFF
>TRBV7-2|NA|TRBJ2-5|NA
TGTGCCAGCAGCAGCCGGGACGGAGGGCCCCTGTACTTC
CASSSRDGGPLYF
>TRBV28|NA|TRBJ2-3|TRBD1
TGTGCCAGCAGTTCCAGGACAGGGGGCGCGTTGGATACGCAGTATTTT
CASSSRTGGALDTQYF
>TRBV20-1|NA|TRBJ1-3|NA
TGCAGTGCTACCTGGATGAACACCATATATTTT
CSATWMNTIYF
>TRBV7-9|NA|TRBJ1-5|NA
TGTGCCAGCAGCCTGGGGGGGCCCCAGCATTTT
CASSLGGPQHF
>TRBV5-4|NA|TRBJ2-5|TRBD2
TGTGCCAGCAGCTTCGCTCGGACTAGCGGCCAAGAGACCCAGTACTTC
CASSFARTSGQETQYF
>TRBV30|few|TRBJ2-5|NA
TGTGCCTGGAGTGTACAGTCCCAAGAGACCCAGTACTTC
CAWSVQSQETQYF
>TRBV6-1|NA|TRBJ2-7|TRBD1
TGTGCCAGCAGCCTCGGGACAGTGAGTGATTACGAGCAGTACTTC
CASSLGTVSDYEQYF